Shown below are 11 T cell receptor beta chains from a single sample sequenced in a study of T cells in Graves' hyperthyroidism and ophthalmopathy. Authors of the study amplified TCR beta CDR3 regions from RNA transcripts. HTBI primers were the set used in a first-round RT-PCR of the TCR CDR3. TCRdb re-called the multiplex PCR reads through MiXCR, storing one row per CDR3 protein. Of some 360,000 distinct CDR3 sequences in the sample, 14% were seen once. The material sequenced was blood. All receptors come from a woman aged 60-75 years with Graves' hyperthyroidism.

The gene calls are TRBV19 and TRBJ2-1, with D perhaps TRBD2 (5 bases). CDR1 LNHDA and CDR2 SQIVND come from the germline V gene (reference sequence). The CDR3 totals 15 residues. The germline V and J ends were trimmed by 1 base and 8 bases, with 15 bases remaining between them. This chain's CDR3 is CASSIGTSGGDEQFF. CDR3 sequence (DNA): TGTGCCAGTAGTATAGGGACGAGCGGTGGTGATGAGCAGTTCTTC.

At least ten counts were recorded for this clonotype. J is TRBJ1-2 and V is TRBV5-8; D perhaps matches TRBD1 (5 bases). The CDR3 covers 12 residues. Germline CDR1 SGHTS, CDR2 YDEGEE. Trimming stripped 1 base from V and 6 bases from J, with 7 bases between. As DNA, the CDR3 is TGTGCCAGCAGCTTGCAGGGTAATGGCTACACCTTC. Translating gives CASSLQGNGYTF.

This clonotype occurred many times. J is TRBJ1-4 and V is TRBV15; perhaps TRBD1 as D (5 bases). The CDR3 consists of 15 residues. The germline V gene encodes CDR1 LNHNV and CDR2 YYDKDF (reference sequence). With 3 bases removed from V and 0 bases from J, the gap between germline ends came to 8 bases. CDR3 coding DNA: TGTGCCACCAGCAGGACAGATGCAACTAATGAAAAACTGTTTTTT. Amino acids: CATSRTDATNEKLFF. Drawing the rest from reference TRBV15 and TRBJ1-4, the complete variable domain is DAMVIQNPRYQVTQFGKPVTLSCSQTLNHNVMYWYQQKSSQAPKLLFHYYDKDFNNEADTPDNFQSRRPNTSFCFLDIRSPGLGDTAMYLCATSRTDATNEKLFFGSGTQLSVL.

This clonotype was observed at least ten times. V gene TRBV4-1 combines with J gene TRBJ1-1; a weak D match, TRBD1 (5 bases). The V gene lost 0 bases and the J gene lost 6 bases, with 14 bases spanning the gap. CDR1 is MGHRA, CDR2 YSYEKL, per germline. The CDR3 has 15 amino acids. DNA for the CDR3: TGCGCCAGCAGCCAAGATGGGCAGGGTATCGCTGAAGCTTTCTTT. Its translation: CASSQDGQGIAEAFF.

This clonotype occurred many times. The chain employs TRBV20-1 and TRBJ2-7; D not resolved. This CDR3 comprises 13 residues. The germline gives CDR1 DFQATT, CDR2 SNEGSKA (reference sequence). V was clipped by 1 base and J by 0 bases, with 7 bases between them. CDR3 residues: CSARAIDSYEQYF. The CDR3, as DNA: TGCAGTGCTAGAGCCATAGACTCCTACGAGCAGTACTTC.

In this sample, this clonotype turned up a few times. The CDR3, as DNA: TGTGCCAGCAGCTTATTAACAGGGTACACCGGGGAGCTGTTTTTT. Amino acids: CASSLLTGYTGELFF. The chain combines TRBV7-6 with TRBJ2-2, with a tentative D call TRBD1 (6 bases). Trimming took 2 bases from V and 3 from J, leaving 10 bases between them. CDR1 and CDR2 (germline): SGHVS, FNYEAQ. The CDR3 is 15 residues long. Variable domain in full (rest from reference TRBV7-6 and TRBJ2-2): GAGVSQSPRYKVTKRGQDVALRCDPISGHVSLYWYRQALGQGPEFLTYFNYEAQQDKSGLPNDRFSAERPEGSISTLTIQRTEQRDSAMYRCASSLLTGYTGELFFGEGSRLTVL.

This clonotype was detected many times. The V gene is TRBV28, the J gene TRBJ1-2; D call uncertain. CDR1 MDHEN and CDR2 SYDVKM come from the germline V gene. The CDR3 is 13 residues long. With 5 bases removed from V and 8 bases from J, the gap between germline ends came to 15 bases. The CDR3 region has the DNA TGTGCCAGCAGTCCCCCCTACTTAGGGGGCTACACCTTC. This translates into CASSPPYLGGYTF.

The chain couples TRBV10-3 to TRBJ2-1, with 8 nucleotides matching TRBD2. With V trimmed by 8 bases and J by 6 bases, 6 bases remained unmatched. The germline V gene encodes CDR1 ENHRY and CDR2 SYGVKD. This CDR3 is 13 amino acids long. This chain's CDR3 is CAILASGSNEQFF. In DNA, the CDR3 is TGTGCCATCCTGGCCAGCGGGAGCAATGAGCAGTTCTTC.

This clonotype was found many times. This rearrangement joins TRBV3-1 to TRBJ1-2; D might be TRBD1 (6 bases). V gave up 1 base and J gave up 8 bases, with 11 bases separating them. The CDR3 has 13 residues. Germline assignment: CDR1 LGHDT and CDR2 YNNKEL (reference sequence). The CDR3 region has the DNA TGTGCCAGCAGCCAAGTGTCGGGACAAGGCTACACCTTC. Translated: CASSQVSGQGYTF.

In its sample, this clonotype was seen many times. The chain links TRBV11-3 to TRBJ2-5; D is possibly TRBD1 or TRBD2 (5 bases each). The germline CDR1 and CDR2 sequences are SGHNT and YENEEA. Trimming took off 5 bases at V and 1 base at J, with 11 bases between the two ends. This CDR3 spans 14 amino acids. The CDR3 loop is CASSGRTGQETQYF. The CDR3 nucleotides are TGTGCCAGCAGCGGGAGAACAGGCCAAGAGACCCAGTACTTC.

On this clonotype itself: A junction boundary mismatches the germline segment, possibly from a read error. This CDR3 is CSARGLEGYEQYF. As DNA, the CDR3 is TGCAGTGCCAGAGGCTTGGAAGGGTATGAGCAGTACTTC. The chain couples TRBV20-1 to TRBJ2-7; D is uncertain. The CDR3 contains 13 residues. The germline V gene has CDR1 DFQATT and CDR2 SNEGSKA (reference sequence).